The 10 T cell receptor beta chains below come from one sample, sequenced in a study of blood T cell repertoires in COVID-19. Repertoires were generated with immunoSEQ multiplex PCR, while TCRdb's copy carries only in-frame clones and drops some. The sample lists about 88,000 clones; approximately 88% were seen once. The sequenced sample consisted of peripheral blood. These receptors were obtained from a man at least 80 years old with acute or convalescent COVID-19.

The chain links TRBV14 to TRBJ1-1, with unresolved D. This CDR3 is built from 13 residues. Trimming removed 1 base at V and 6 bases at J, with 9 bases between. Germline V gene lookup returns CDR1 SGHDN and CDR2 FVKESK. In nucleotides, the CDR3 is TGTGCCAGCAGCCAAGTGTACAGCTCTGAAGCTTTCTTT. Translated, it gives CASSQVYSSEAFF.

The chain links TRBV29-1 to TRBJ1-2; a possible D gene is TRBD1 (5 bases). From germline, CDR1 is SQVTM and CDR2 ANQGSEA. V gave up 2 bases and J gave up 8 bases, with 9 bases separating them. The CDR3 sequence is 11 residues long. CDR3 sequence reads: CSVELDTGYTF. The CDR3 DNA reads as TGCAGCGTTGAACTGGACACAGGCTACACCTTC.

The V call is TRBV5-1, the J call TRBJ2-5, with D perhaps matching TRBD2 (6 bases). The V gene's germline CDR1 is SGHRS and CDR2 YFSETQ. The V and J ends lost 1 base and 4 bases respectively, with 11 bases between them. CDR3 length equals 14 residues. CDR3: CASSLLGGRETQYF. The CDR3 DNA is TGCGCCAGCAGCTTGCTGGGAGGACGAGAGACCCAGTACTTC. Drawing the rest from reference TRBV5-1 and TRBJ2-5, the complete variable domain is KAGVTQTPRYLIKTRGQQVTLSCSPISGHRSVSWYQQTPGQGLQFLFEYFSETQRNKGNFPGRFSGRQFSNSRSEMNVSTLELGDSALYLCASSLLGGRETQYFGPGTRLLVL.

The rearrangement links TRBV28 to TRBJ1-2, with TRBD1 matching over 9 bases. The V gene end was trimmed by 2 bases and the J gene end by 5 bases; junction bases not matched to a gene: 9. CDR1 and CDR2 from the germline V gene are MDHEN and SYDVKM. This CDR3 has 16 amino acids. Here the CDR3 reads CASSLGQGIPVYGYTF. The CDR3 DNA sequence: TGTGCCAGCAGTTTAGGACAGGGGATCCCAGTTTATGGCTACACCTTC.

The chain is built from TRBV6-6 and TRBJ2-7; 9 nucleotides align to TRBD2. Trimming took 4 bases from V and 6 from J; bases not matched to a gene: 7. The length of the CDR3 is 14 residues. In germline, CDR1 is MNHNY, CDR2 SVGAGI (reference sequence). The DNA of the CDR3 is TGTGCCAGCAGTTCCCTAGCGGGGCAAGCCGAGCAGTACTTC. It codes for CASSSLAGQAEQYF.

This clone was counted once. DNA for the CDR3: TGTGCCAGTAGTACCGCGGGACAGAGAGGGCACTATGGCTACACCTTC. Encoded protein: CASSTAGQRGHYGYTF. This chain uses TRBV19 with TRBJ1-2; 7 bases align to TRBD1. With 4 bases clipped from V and 3 bases from J, the junction kept 11 bases outside the gene matches. Germline CDR1 is LNHDA and CDR2 is SQIVND (reference sequence). CDR3 length equals 16 residues. The full variable domain, completed using reference TRBV19 and TRBJ1-2, is DGGITQSPKYLFRKEGQNVTLSCEQNLNHDAMYWYRQDPGQGLRLIYYSQIVNDFQKGDIAEGYSVSREKKESFPLTVTSAQKNPTAFYLCASSTAGQRGHYGYTFGSGTRLTVV.

V is TRBV19 and J is TRBJ1-5; 7 bases fit TRBD1. The CDR3 contains 14 residues. Germline V gene lookup returns CDR1 LNHDA and CDR2 SQIVND (reference sequence). J lost 11 bases, V lost 9 bases, and 16 bases had no gene match. The CDR3 DNA sequence: TGTGCCAGCGCGTTTCCAGGGGGAATTGGGGCCCAGCATTTT. This sequence encodes CASAFPGGIGAQHF.

The chain carries TRBV5-6 and TRBJ1-2; D remains ambiguous. This CDR3 has 16 amino acids. V lost 3 bases to trimming and J lost 0 bases, with 15 bases between them. Germline-derived CDR1 and CDR2 are SGHDT and YYEEEE. As DNA, the CDR3 is TGTGCCAGCAGCTCCCTTGTCAGATTAACTAACTATGGCTACACCTTC. Translation: CASSSLVRLTNYGYTF.

This chain uses TRBV9 with TRBJ1-2; tentatively, D is TRBD1 (5 bases). Trimming cost V 0 bases and J 5 bases, with 14 bases left between them. Germline values: CDR1 SGDLS, CDR2 YYNGEE. There are 15 residues in the CDR3. The CDR3: CASSVDRGAGYGYTF. CDR3 nucleotide sequence: TGTGCCAGCAGCGTAGATAGGGGCGCGGGATATGGCTACACCTTC.

The chain couples TRBV5-6 to TRBJ1-2; the match to TRBD1 covers 8 bases. V lost 4 bases, J lost 4 bases, and 6 bases stayed unmatched. This CDR3 has 14 amino acids. CDR1 is SGHDT and CDR2 is YYEEEE in the germline V gene. In nucleotides, the CDR3 is TGTGCCAGCAGCCCGGAACAGGGGGGCTATGGCTACACCTTC. This encodes CASSPEQGGYGYTF.